The rows below give T cell receptor beta chains drawn from one sample of a study of Ad26.COV2.S vaccination and SARS-CoV-2 variants. The data were produced by immunoSEQ multiplex PCR, yet TCRdb's version contains in-frame clones alone and is incomplete. The sample comprises about 680,000 clones, more than 70% of which are singletons, and 1.5% rests with the top ten. Sequencing was performed on peripheral blood, taken in a trial of Ad26.COV2.S vaccine versus placebo. These receptors all stem from a person between 18 and 65 years old who received the Ad26.COV2.S COVID-19 vaccine or a placebo. Both conserved end residues are part of each CDR3. D genes are given only for firm matches. A clone size is listed for some rows: how often the clone was seen (once, few, many), or a class if it is expanded.

d_gene | j_gene | v_gene | len | abundance | CDR3aa | CDR3nt
NA | TRBJ1-1 | TRBV29-1 | 13 | NA | CSVESKAATEAFF | TGCAGCGTTGAGTCTAAGGCCGCCACTGAAGCTTTCTTT
NA | TRBJ2-7 | TRBV7-9 | 15 | once | CASSQPGTSVYEQYF | TGTGCCAGCAGCCAACCTGGGACGTCTGTTTACGAGCAGTACTTC
NA | TRBJ2-2 | TRBV9 | 15 | once | CASSVAPRNTGELFF | TGTGCCAGCAGCGTAGCGCCCAGAAACACCGGGGAGCTGTTTTTT
TRBD2 | TRBJ2-1 | TRBV3-1/TRBV3-2 | 16 | NA | CASSQEVAGGGNEQFF | TGTGCCAGCAGCCAAGAAGTAGCGGGAGGCGGAAATGAGCAGTTCTTC
NA | TRBJ1-1 | TRBV6-5 | 14 | NA | CASRNTNRNTEAFF | TGTGCCAGCAGGAACACTAACCGGAACACTGAAGCTTTCTTT
NA | TRBJ1-5 | TRBV7-2 | 15 | NA | CASSLYVLINQPQHF | TGTGCCAGCAGCTTATACGTACTGATCAATCAGCCCCAGCATTTT
TRBD1 | TRBJ1-2 | TRBV19 | 16 | NA | CATGPRDRSSGYGYTF | TGTGCCACCGGTCCCCGGGACAGATCGTCAGGTTATGGCTACACCTTC
NA | TRBJ1-4 | TRBV15 | 14 | NA | CATSRDRGGIKLFF | TGTGCCACCAGCAGAGATCGGGGGGGAATAAAACTGTTTTTT
TRBD1 | TRBJ1-2 | TRBV30 | 15 | few | CAWSAAGGASYGYTF | TGTGCCTGGAGTGCGGCAGGGGGCGCTTCCTATGGCTACACCTTC
TRBD1 | TRBJ1-6 | TRBV11-3 | 13 | NA | CASSQDRGSPLHF | TGTGCCAGCAGCCAGGACAGGGGATCACCCCTCCACTTT
NA | TRBJ1-4 | TRBV9 | 14 | few | CASSLTQLGEKLFF | TGTGCCAGCAGCCTCACCCAGCTTGGTGAAAAACTGTTTTTT
NA | TRBJ1-1 | TRBV29-1 | 10 | NA | CSALRSEAFF | TGCAGCGCCCTCAGATCTGAAGCTTTCTTT
NA | TRBJ2-7 | TRBV6-5 | 15 | NA | CASSPIGTDAYEQYF | TGTGCCAGCAGTCCAATAGGAACTGATGCCTACGAGCAGTACTTC
TRBD1 | TRBJ2-7 | TRBV2 | 13 | many | CASSVGQAYEQYF | TGTGCCAGCAGCGTTGGACAGGCCTACGAGCAGTACTTC
NA | TRBJ1-1 | TRBV15 | 13 | NA | CATSREVSLSAFF | TGTGCCACCAGCAGAGAGGTCAGCTTAAGTGCTTTCTTT
NA | TRBJ1-2 | TRBV4-1 | 17 | NA | CASSQEVRVSTDYGYTF | TGCGCCAGCAGCCAAGAAGTTCGGGTCTCTACGGACTATGGCTACACCTTC
NA | TRBJ1-5 | TRBV4-1 | 17 | few | CASSQDGTRGSNQPQHF | TGCGCCAGCAGCCAAGATGGGACTAGAGGTAGCAATCAGCCCCAGCATTTT
NA | TRBJ1-2 | TRBV6-5 | 13 | NA | CASSLTDNYGYTF | TGTGCCAGCAGTTTGACAGATAACTATGGCTACACCTTC
NA | TRBJ2-3 | TRBV7-2 | 14 | NA | CASSLRQSTDTQYF | TGTGCCAGCAGCTTGAGGCAGAGCACAGATACGCAGTATTTT
NA | TRBJ1-5 | TRBV12-5 | 14 | NA | CASGSGLGNQPQHF | TGTGCTAGTGGTTCCGGGTTAGGCAATCAGCCCCAGCATTTT
NA | TRBJ1-2 | TRBV2 | 14 | few | CAIPVGGADLGYTF | TGTGCCATCCCCGTCGGGGGGGCGGATCTAGGCTACACCTTC
TRBD2 | TRBJ2-1 | TRBV5-4 | 18 | NA | CASSFPGTSGREDNEQFF | TGTGCCAGCAGCTTCCCAGGGACTAGCGGGAGGGAAGACAATGAGCAGTTCTTC
TRBD2 | TRBJ2-5 | TRBV3-1/TRBV3-2 | 19 | NA | CASSQDGTSAGADQETQYF | TGTGCCAGCAGCCAGGATGGGACTAGCGCGGGGGCCGACCAAGAGACCCAGTACTTC
NA | TRBJ2-2 | TRBV9 | 13 | NA | CASSVQHTGELFF | TGTGCCAGCAGCGTTCAGCACACCGGGGAGCTGTTTTTT
NA | TRBJ2-1 | TRBV9 | 13 | NA | CASSVGVGNEQFF | TGTGCCAGCAGCGTAGGGGTAGGCAATGAGCAGTTCTTC
NA | TRBJ2-2 | TRBV19 | 17 | NA | CASSIERRARDTGELFF | TGTGCCAGTAGTATAGAGCGCAGGGCCCGTGACACCGGGGAGCTGTTTTTT
NA | TRBJ2-2 | TRBV19 | 16 | NA | CASSMYRVPNTGELFF | TGTGCCAGTAGTATGTACCGCGTGCCGAACACCGGGGAGCTGTTTTTT
NA | TRBJ1-5 | TRBV25-1 | 15 | few | CASSEGRYSNQPQHF | TGTGCCAGCAGTGAAGGCCGTTATAGCAATCAGCCCCAGCATTTT
NA | TRBJ2-5 | TRBV6-5 | 14 | NA | CASSYLGQKETQYF | TGTGCCAGCAGTTACTTGGGCCAGAAAGAGACCCAGTACTTC
NA | TRBJ2-3 | TRBV6-5 | 11 | NA | CASSYIDTQYF | TGTGCCAGCAGTTATATTGATACGCAGTATTTT
TRBD1 | TRBJ1-1 | TRBV5-6 | 19 | NA | CASSLAGGTGDFMNTEAFF | TGTGCCAGCAGCTTGGCGGGGGGGACAGGGGATTTCATGAACACTGAAGCTTTCTTT
TRBD2 | TRBJ2-2 | TRBV7-8 | 16 | NA | CASSTPGGVSTGELFF | TGTGCCAGCAGCACACCGGGGGGAGTGAGCACCGGGGAGCTGTTTTTT
NA | TRBJ1-3 | TRBV4-3 | 16 | NA | CASSQDYAGAESTIYF | TGCGCCAGCAGCCAAGATTATGCAGGGGCTGAGAGCACCATATATTTT
TRBD2 | TRBJ2-3 | TRBV7-8 | 13 | NA | CASSPGGGDTQYF | TGTGCCAGCAGCCCGGGCGGGGGGGATACGCAGTATTTT
NA | TRBJ1-5 | TRBV2 | 15 | NA | CASSGGADSNQPQHF | TGTGCCAGCAGTGGTGGAGCAGATAGCAATCAGCCCCAGCATTTT
NA | TRBJ1-1 | TRBV7-2 | 14 | NA | CASSLEGGNTEAFF | TGTGCCAGCAGCTTAGAAGGGGGGAACACTGAAGCTTTCTTT
NA | TRBJ1-6 | TRBV18 | 16 | NA | CASSPTWGADNSPLHF | TGTGCCAGCTCACCTACCTGGGGGGCTGATAATTCACCCCTCCACTTT
NA | TRBJ2-2 | TRBV9 | 15 | once | CASSVVSEGAGELFF | TGTGCCAGCAGCGTAGTTTCGGAGGGAGCCGGGGAGCTGTTTTTT
NA | TRBJ1-1 | TRBV18 | 13 | NA | CASSPTLNTEAFF | TGTGCCAGCTCACCGACCTTGAATACTGAAGCTTTCTTT
NA | TRBJ2-3 | TRBV3-1/TRBV3-2 | 16 | NA | CASSPPRAGKTDTQYF | TGTGCCAGCAGCCCACCCCGTGCAGGGAAGACAGATACGCAGTATTTT
TRBD2 | TRBJ2-7 | TRBV7-8 | 16 | NA | CASSLVGGGSSYEQYF | TGTGCCAGCAGCTTAGTAGGCGGGGGGAGCTCCTACGAGCAGTACTTC
NA | TRBJ1-6 | TRBV7-2 | 17 | NA | CASSLVGLGPINSPLHF | TGTGCCAGCAGCTTAGTAGGCCTGGGACCGATTAATTCACCCCTCCACTTT
TRBD2 | TRBJ2-1 | TRBV7-2 | 18 | NA | CASSPAGTSGGQGNEQFF | TGTGCCAGCAGCCCGGCCGGGACTAGCGGGGGGCAGGGCAATGAGCAGTTCTTC
NA | TRBJ2-7 | TRBV7-2 | 14 | NA | CASSLSRASYEQYF | TGTGCCAGCAGCTTAAGTCGCGCCTCCTACGAGCAGTACTTC
NA | TRBJ2-3 | TRBV27 | 12 | NA | CASSLGTDTQYF | TGTGCCAGCAGTCTCGGAACAGATACGCAGTATTTT
NA | TRBJ2-2 | TRBV5-6 | 15 | NA | CASSPQAGATGELFF | TGTGCCAGCAGCCCCCAGGCGGGGGCCACCGGGGAGCTGTTTTTT
TRBD2 | TRBJ2-1 | TRBV19 | 16 | NA | CASRTSASGSWNEQFF | TGTGCCAGTAGAACTTCGGCTAGCGGGAGTTGGAATGAGCAGTTCTTC
NA | TRBJ1-2 | TRBV5-4 | 13 | NA | CASSLRGAYGYTF | TGTGCCAGCAGCTTGAGGGGGGCCTATGGCTACACCTTC
NA | TRBJ1-2 | TRBV30 | 13 | NA | CAWNQPQPYGYTF | TGTGCCTGGAATCAGCCCCAGCCCTATGGCTACACCTTC
NA | TRBJ2-1 | TRBV19 | 16 | NA | CASSREARQPYNEQFF | TGTGCCAGTAGTCGCGAGGCGAGGCAGCCCTACAATGAGCAGTTCTTC
NA | TRBJ2-4 | TRBV7-2 | 13 | NA | CASNQRTGGIQYF | TGTGCCAGCAACCAAAGGACGGGCGGCATTCAGTACTTC
TRBD1 | TRBJ1-5 | TRBV19 | 14 | NA | CASSIPTGRQPQHF | TGTGCCAGTAGTATCCCGACAGGGCGACAGCCCCAGCATTTT
NA | TRBJ2-1 | TRBV5-4 | 14 | NA | CASSLDPLYSEQFF | TGTGCCAGCAGCTTGGACCCCCTGTACTCTGAGCAGTTCTTC
NA | TRBJ2-5 | TRBV4-3 | 16 | once | CASSQDLSGAWETQYF | TGCGCCAGCAGCCAAGATCTTTCAGGGGCATGGGAGACCCAGTACTTC
TRBD2 | TRBJ2-3 | TRBV5-1 | 15 | once | CASSPGLAGTDTQYF | TGCGCCAGCAGCCCCGGACTAGCGGGAACAGATACGCAGTATTTT
NA | TRBJ2-4 | TRBV29-1 | 13 | NA | CSVARGAKNIQYF | TGCAGCGTTGCGAGGGGGGCCAAAAACATTCAGTACTTC